This T cell receptor beta chain was sequenced in a study of T-cell memory formation after mild COVID-19. On the study more broadly: Among the donors, TCR clusters were largely specific to each donor.

V was trimmed by 3 bases and J by 3 bases, leaving 18 bases between them. This CDR3 comprises 16 residues. Germline loops: CDR1 MNHEY, CDR2 SMNVEV (reference sequence). Study-wide results and caveats: Certain responding clones were present in pre-infection memory, suggesting participation of cross-reactive memory. Clones that contracted clustered mainly in CM and EM if CD4+ and in EMRA if CD8+.

Each CDR3 protein gets one entry after TCRdb re-called the 5' RACE reads with MiXCR. This table has about 100,000 distinct CDR3 sequences, 15% to 20% appearing once. The table lists this clonotype with a few counts. Its antigen is currently unknown. This clonotype was sampled from a man aged 18 to 35 who had mild COVID-19 (a few samples of this study predate the infection). Cell type and time point are not known. Sequenced material: PBMCs or a T cell subset sorted from them (not recorded which). The chain joins TRBV27 to TRBJ2-7; maybe TRBD1 (6 bases). This chain's CDR3 is CASSLPSRGSLYEQYV. DNA for the CDR3: TGTGCCAGCAGTTTGCCAAGCAGGGGCTCCCTCTACGAGCAGTACGTC.